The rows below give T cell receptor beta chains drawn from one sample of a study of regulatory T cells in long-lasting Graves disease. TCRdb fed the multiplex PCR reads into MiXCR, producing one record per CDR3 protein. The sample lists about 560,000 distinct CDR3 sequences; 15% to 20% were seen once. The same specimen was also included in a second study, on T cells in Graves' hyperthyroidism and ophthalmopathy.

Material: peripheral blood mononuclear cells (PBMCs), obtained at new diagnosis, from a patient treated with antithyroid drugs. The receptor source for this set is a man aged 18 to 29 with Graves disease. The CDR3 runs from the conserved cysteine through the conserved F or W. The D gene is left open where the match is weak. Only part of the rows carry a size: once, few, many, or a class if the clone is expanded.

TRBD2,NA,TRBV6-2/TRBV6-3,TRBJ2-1,TGTGCCAGCAGTTACTCAGGGACTAGCGGCTACAATGAGCAGTTCTTC,CASSYSGTSGYNEQFF
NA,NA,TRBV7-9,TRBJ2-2,TGTGCCAGCAGTCCGCCGGGACCCGCTGTCGGCGGGGAGCTGTTTTTT,CASSPPGPAVGGELFF
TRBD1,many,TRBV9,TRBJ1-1,TGTGCCAGCAGCCCAGGGGGGTTTGGCACTGAAGCTTTCTTT,CASSPGGFGTEAFF
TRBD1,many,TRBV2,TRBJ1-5,TGTGCCAGTGAACCGGGACAGGGGAATCAGCCCCAGCATTTT,CASEPGQGNQPQHF
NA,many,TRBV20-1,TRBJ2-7,TGCAGTGCCCGACCGGGCCCCCGCGGGCAGTACTTC,CSARPGPRGQYF
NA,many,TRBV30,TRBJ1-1,TGTGCCTCCCAGGACTTCCCGAACACTGAAGCTTTCTTT,CASQDFPNTEAFF
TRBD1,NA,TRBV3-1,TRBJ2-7,TGTGCCAGCAGGGCCGGACAGGCCGCCTACGAGCAGTACTTC,CASRAGQAAYEQYF
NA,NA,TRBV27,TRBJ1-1,TGTGCCAGCCAGACAGGAAACGAAGCTTTCTTT,CASQTGNEAFF
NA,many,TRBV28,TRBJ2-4,TGTGCCAGCAGTTCCTTGGAGGGCGGCAAAAACATTCAGTACTTC,CASSSLEGGKNIQYF
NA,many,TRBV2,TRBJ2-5,TGTGCCAGCAAAGGGGAAGAGACCCAGTACTTC,CASKGEETQYF
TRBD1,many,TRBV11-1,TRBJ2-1,TGTGCCAGCAGCTACAGGGGGAATGAGCAGTTCTTC,CASSYRGNEQFF